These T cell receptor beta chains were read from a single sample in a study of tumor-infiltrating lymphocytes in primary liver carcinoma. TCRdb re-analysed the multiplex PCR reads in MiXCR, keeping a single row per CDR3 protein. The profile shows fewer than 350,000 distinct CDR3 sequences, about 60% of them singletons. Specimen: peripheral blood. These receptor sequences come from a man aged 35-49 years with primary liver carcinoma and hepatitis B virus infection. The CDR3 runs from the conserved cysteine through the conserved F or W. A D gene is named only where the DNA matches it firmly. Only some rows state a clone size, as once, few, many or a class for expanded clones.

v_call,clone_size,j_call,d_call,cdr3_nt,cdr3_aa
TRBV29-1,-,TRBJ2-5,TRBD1,TGCAGTGTTGAAGGGGACAGGGGGCGAGCAGAGACCCAGTATTTC,CSVEGDRGRAETQYF
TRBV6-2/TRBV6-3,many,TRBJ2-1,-,TGTGCCAGCAGCCCCACGGTCTATGAGCAGTTCTTC,CASSPTVYEQFF
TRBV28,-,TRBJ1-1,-,TGTGCCAGCAGTTTGGGCGCGGGGGGAATACGTCTCAGGAACACTGAAGCTTTCTTT,CASSLGAGGIRLRNTEAFF
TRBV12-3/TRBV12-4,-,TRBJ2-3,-,TGTGCCAGCTTGGTGGGAGATTATACGCAGTATTTT,CASLVGDYTQYF
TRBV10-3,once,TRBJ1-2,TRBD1,TGTGCCATCAGTGGGGAGACAGGGACCTATGGCTACACCTTC,CAISGETGTYGYTF
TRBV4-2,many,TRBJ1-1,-,TGTGCCAGCAGCCAAGATAGCGTGCGGGCTGAAGCTTTCTTT,CASSQDSVRAEAFF
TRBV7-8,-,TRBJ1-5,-,TGTGCCAGCGCAAACTGCTGGCAGCCAAATCAGCCCCAGCATTTT,CASANCWQPNQPQHF
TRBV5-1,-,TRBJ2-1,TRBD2,TGCGCCAGCAGCTCCTACAGTGGACTAGCGGGAGTCGGGGGTTCCAACAATGAGCAGTTCTTC,CASSSYSGLAGVGGSNNEQFF
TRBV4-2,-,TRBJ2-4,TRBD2,TGTGCCAGCAGCCACTGGGGGCGGGAGGGTCTCGTTCAGTACTTC,CASSHWGREGLVQYF
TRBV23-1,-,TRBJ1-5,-,TGCGCCAGCACCGCCCCGGAGAGACGGGGAGGCAATCAGCCCCAGCATTTT,CASTAPERRGGNQPQHF
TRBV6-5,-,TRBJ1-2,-,TGTGCCAGCAAGTCCGGGACCCCGTCGCAACCCTATGGCTACACCTTC,CASKSGTPSQPYGYTF
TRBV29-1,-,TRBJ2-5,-,TGCAGTGCTGGGTGGGCAGGACCTCCGAGGGAGACCCAGTACTTC,CSAGWAGPPRETQYF
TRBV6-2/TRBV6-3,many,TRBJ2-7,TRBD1,TGTGCCAGCAGTTCCAACCGGGACAGGGTCTACGAGCAGTACTTC,CASSSNRDRVYEQYF
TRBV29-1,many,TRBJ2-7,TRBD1,TGCAGCGTTGAAGACGCCGGGACAGGGGGCCAATACGAGCAGTACTTC,CSVEDAGTGGQYEQYF
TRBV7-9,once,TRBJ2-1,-,TGTGCCAGCAGCCAACTCCCGGGCTCCTACAGTGAGCAGTTCTTC,CASSQLPGSYSEQFF
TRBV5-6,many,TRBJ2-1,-,TGTGCCAGCAGCCGACCGACGAACAGTTACAATGAGCAGTTCTTC,CASSRPTNSYNEQFF
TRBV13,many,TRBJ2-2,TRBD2,TGTGCCAGCAGCTTGACTAGCGGGAGGGCCGGGGAGCTGTTTTTT,CASSLTSGRAGELFF
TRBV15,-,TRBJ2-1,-,TGTGCCACCAGCAGGGGGTTACAGGGAGGGATCAATGAGCAGTTCTTC,CATSRGLQGGINEQFF